One sample yielded the 13 T cell receptor beta chains listed below, sequenced in a study of spatial heterogeneity in lung cancer. Study results and limitations: Tumors with more nonsynonymous mutations had more expanded intratumoral alpha and beta TCRs.

Time point described: sample taken at primary tumor resection. One entry per CDR3 protein results from TCRdb running MiXCR on the 5' RACE reads. Of 24,000 or so distinct CDR3 sequences in the sample, 8.8% were seen once. Their antigen targets remain unknown. The sequences come from lung tumor tissue, collected at surgery. Source of these receptors: a male donor with early-stage non-small cell lung cancer.

This clonotype has a count of ten or more. The chain joins TRBV7-2 to TRBJ2-5; 11 bases agree with TRBD2. The length of the CDR3 is 13 residues. The V gene's germline CDR1 is SGHTA and CDR2 FQGNSA. Trimming at V came to 6 bases and at J to 5 bases, leaving 2 bases not matched to a gene. This CDR3 reads CASRRTSGETQYF. In DNA, the CDR3 is TGTGCCAGCAGGCGGACTAGCGGGGAGACCCAGTACTTC.

The V call is TRBV20-1, the J call TRBJ2-1, with TRBD2 as a possible D gene (6 bases). CDR1 is DFQATT and CDR2 is SNEGSKA in the germline V gene (reference sequence). Trimming removed 2 bases at V and 4 bases at J, with 18 bases between. This CDR3 comprises 16 residues. The CDR3 bases are TGCAGTGCTAGAAAAGCTGCGGGACTTCTATACAATGAGCAGTTCTTC. Its translation is CSARKAAGLLYNEQFF.

The chain combines TRBV27 with TRBJ1-2; 8 nucleotides agree with TRBD1. J gave up 0 bases and V 6 bases, and 3 bases lay outside the gene matches. This CDR3 is 14 amino acids long. CDR1 is MNHEY, CDR2 SMNVEV, per germline (reference sequence). The CDR3 DNA follows: TGTGCCAGCAGCCTACAGGGGGCTAACTATGGCTACACCTTC. It is translated as CASSLQGANYGYTF.

This clonotype was seen repeatedly, ten times or more. This sequence joins TRBV18 and TRBJ2-7, with TRBD2 matching over 7 bases. Germline V gene data show CDR1 as KGHSH and CDR2 as LQKENI. V was clipped by 8 bases and J by 2 bases; unmatched bases: 6. There are 13 residues in the CDR3. The CDR3: CASATSVTYEQYF. CDR3 in DNA: TGTGCCAGCGCCACTAGCGTAACCTACGAGCAGTACTTC.

This clonotype was seen ten or more times. This chain joins TRBV12-3 or TRBV12-4 and TRBJ1-3; the match to TRBD1 covers 7 bases. The CDR3 runs 12 residues. With 6 bases clipped from V and 4 bases from J, the junction kept 0 bases outside the gene matches. The CDR3: CASRGGGNTIYF. CDR3 DNA: TGTGCCAGCAGAGGGGGCGGAAACACCATATATTTT.

This clonotype was picked up many times. The chain carries TRBV10-3 and TRBJ2-5; D unresolved. The germline CDR1 and CDR2 sequences are ENHRY and SYGVKD. V was shortened by 4 bases and J by 4 bases, with 4 bases between the two germline ends. The CDR3 is 11 amino acids. CDR3 sequence: CAISGGETQYF. The DNA for the CDR3 is TGTGCCATCAGTGGTGGAGAGACCCAGTACTTC.

About this clonotype itself: Relative to the germline gene, one junction end is altered; a read error may explain this. The chain uses TRBV15 and TRBJ2-5; 7 nucleotides match TRBD1. Germline CDR1 reads LNHNV; CDR2 reads YYDKDF (reference sequence). CDR3 length: 15 amino acids. CDR3 bases: TGTACCACCAGCAGAGATGGCCGGGACAGAGAGACCCAGTACTTC. It encodes CTTSRDGRDRETQYF.

This clonotype was counted at least ten times. The gene calls are TRBV7-6 and TRBJ1-2, with TRBD1 matching 8 bases. The CDR3 is made up of 13 amino acids. Germline CDR1 SGHVS, CDR2 FNYEAQ. Trimming at V came to 5 bases and at J to 8 bases, leaving 7 bases not matched to a gene. The CDR3 nucleotides are TGTGCCAGCAGCCGATCAGGGGGCCTGGGCTACACCTTC. As protein: CASSRSGGLGYTF.

The sample holds many counts of this clonotype. The chain uses TRBV28 and TRBJ2-7; 10 bases align to TRBD2. This CDR3 has 15 residues. V was clipped by 5 bases and J by 3 bases; unmatched bases: 7. Looked up from germline, CDR1 is MDHEN and CDR2 is SYDVKM. This chain's CDR3 is CASSSAAGGRYEQYF. The CDR3, as DNA: TGTGCCAGCAGTAGTGCAGCGGGAGGGCGCTACGAGCAGTACTTC.

This clonotype was found many times. The V and J genes are TRBV11-1 and TRBJ1-6; no reliable D call. Looked up from germline, CDR1 is SGHAT and CDR2 is FQDESV (reference sequence). The CDR3 spans 18 residues. Trimming took 1 base from V and 0 from J, leaving 13 bases between them. The CDR3, as DNA: TGTGCCAGCAGCTTAGAAGGCCAGCTGAGCTCCTATAATTCACCCCTCCACTTT. This sequence encodes CASSLEGQLSSYNSPLHF.

At least ten counts were recorded for this clonotype. The chain couples TRBV3-1 to TRBJ1-1, with D possibly matching TRBD1 (6 bases). Trimming cost V 1 base and J 3 bases, with 15 bases left between them. The CDR3 is 16 amino acids. From germline, CDR1 is LGHDT and CDR2 YNNKEL (reference sequence). CDR3 residues: CASSQGGGGRDTEAFF. CDR3 nucleotides: TGTGCCAGCAGCCAAGGGGGCGGGGGCAGGGACACTGAAGCTTTCTTT.

V is TRBV7-8 and J is TRBJ2-7; 8 nucleotides agree with TRBD1. Germline assignment: CDR1 SGHVS and CDR2 FQNEAQ. The V segment lost 5 bases and the J segment 2 bases; nucleotides outside the gene matches: 5. The CDR3 length is 14 residues. Written as DNA, the CDR3 is TGTGCCAGCAGCCTTCGGGACAGGACCTACGAGCAGTACTTC. It encodes CASSLRDRTYEQYF.

The sample holds many counts of this clonotype. The V call is TRBV5-4, the J call TRBJ2-2, with 8 bases identical to TRBD2. V was clipped by 0 bases and J by 6 bases; unmatched bases: 13. This CDR3 is built from 18 residues. The V gene's germline CDR1 is SGHNT and CDR2 YYREEE (reference sequence). CDR3 region: CASSLVPARGADAGELFF. In DNA form, the CDR3 reads TGTGCCAGCAGCTTGGTCCCCGCGCGGGGGGCGGACGCCGGGGAGCTGTTTTTT.